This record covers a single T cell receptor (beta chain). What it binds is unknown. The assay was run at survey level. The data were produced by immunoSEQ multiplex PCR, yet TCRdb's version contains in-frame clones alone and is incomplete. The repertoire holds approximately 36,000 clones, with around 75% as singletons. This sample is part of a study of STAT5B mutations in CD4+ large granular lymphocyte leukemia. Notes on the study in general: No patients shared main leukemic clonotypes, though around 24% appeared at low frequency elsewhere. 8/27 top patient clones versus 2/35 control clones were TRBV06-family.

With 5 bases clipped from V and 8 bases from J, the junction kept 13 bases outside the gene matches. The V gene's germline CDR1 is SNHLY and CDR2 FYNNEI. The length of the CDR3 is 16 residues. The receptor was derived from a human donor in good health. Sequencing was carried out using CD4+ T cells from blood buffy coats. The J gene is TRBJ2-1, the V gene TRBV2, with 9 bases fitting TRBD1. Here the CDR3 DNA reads TGTGCCAGCAGTCCAACCGGGACAGGGCTTTTCCATGAGCAGTTCTTC. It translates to CASSPTGTGLFHEQFF. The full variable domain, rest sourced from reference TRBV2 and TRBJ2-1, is EPEVTQTPSHQVTQMGQEVILRCVPISNHLYFYWYRQILGQKVEFLVSFYNNEISEKSEIFDDQFSVERPDGSNFTLKIRSTKLEDSAMYFCASSPTGTGLFHEQFFGPGTRLTVL.